This T cell receptor beta chain was captured by sequencing in a study of T-cell memory formation after mild COVID-19 (dated by TCRdb to the early 2020s). General notes on the study: TCR sequence clusters from the two donors were largely donor specific. In two donors, T-cell clones that expanded and contracted after mild COVID-19 were tracked by sequencing TCRalpha and TCRbeta repertoires over time. The cohort comprised two young, previously healthy adult volunteers, one female and one male. Overall results and qualifications from the work: Contracting CD4+ clones turned up mainly in the CM and EM memory subsets, whereas EMRA was where CD8+ clones were enriched. Only two mild cases were covered by the study, and larger cohorts that include severe cases with pre-infection samples were considered necessary. Clones that contracted from day 15 to 85 showed balanced CD4/CD8 phenotypes, whereas a second wave of clones that expanded from day 15 to 37 leaned towards CD4+. The second-wave clones that peaked on day 37 were not confirmed to be SARS-CoV-2 specific. Some responding clones were found in pre-infection memory, which suggests that pre-existing cross-reactive memory T cells took part in the SARS-CoV-2 response.

From the cysteine through the phenylalanine, the CDR3 covers 13 amino acids. The entry retains the CDR3 DNA only, 39 bases that are in frame from base 1. The germline V gene sets CDR1 to MNHEY and CDR2 to SVGAGI. Trimming takes 5 bases off V and 4 bases off J; junction bases not matched to a gene: 3. This clonotype turned up a few times. Its antigen target is currently unknown. No base quality values were provided; no much bigger clone lies one nucleotide off. Ficoll-Paque density gradient centrifugation was the method used to isolate PBMCs. These reads were obtained on an Illumina NovaSeq 6000. TCRalpha and TCRbeta cDNA libraries were built by 5'RACE with constant-segment primers, adding sample barcodes and unique molecular identifiers. RNA was extracted from every sample with Trizol reagent. Libraries were amplified in two PCR steps, with a second sample barcode and Illumina TruSeq adapters added in the second step. Libraries were sequenced on an Illumina NovaSeq with 2 x 150 bp paired-end reads. Under the source paper's analysis protocol: With migec v1.2.7, reads were demultiplexed and then collapsed into UMI-guided consensus sequences. With mixcr v2.1.11, UMI consensuses were aligned to TRA and TRB V and J templates and assembled into clonotypes. Clonotypes were classified as expanded or contracted when called significant by both edgeR and NoisET, with noise models trained on biological replicates. edgeR calls used a false discovery rate-adjusted p below 0.01 and a log2 fold-change threshold of 1. PCA with hierarchical clustering of max-normalized trajectories of the 1000 most abundant clonotypes was used as exploratory dynamics analysis. Separately sequenced CD4+ and CD8+ repertoires were used to assign a CD4 or CD8 phenotype to each responding clone. The raw public reads went through TCRdb reprocessing: fastp at Q25, MiXCR clone calling, in-frame beta chains kept. Rows matching on CDR3 protein sequence are summarized as one entry with the most common DNA and genes. TCRdb assigned the V and J calls; the authors' analysis was not used. Across this sample there are under 350,000 distinct CDR3 sequences, with around 16% seen only once. Around 23% of the sample is held by the ten biggest clonotypes.

Sequencing was performed on PBMCs or a T cell subset sorted from them (not recorded which). The chain links TRBV6-5 with TRBJ2-5; 8 central nucleotides agree with TRBD1. The sequence derives from a man in his late teens or twenties who had mild COVID-19 (a few samples of this study predate the infection). The sample titles of this study are shuffled in the database, so cell type and time point are left out; the donor was told from shared clones. The sequence in DNA is TGTGCCAGCAGTAACCAGGGGGCAGAGACCCAGTACTTC. Its coded protein is CASSNQGAETQYF.